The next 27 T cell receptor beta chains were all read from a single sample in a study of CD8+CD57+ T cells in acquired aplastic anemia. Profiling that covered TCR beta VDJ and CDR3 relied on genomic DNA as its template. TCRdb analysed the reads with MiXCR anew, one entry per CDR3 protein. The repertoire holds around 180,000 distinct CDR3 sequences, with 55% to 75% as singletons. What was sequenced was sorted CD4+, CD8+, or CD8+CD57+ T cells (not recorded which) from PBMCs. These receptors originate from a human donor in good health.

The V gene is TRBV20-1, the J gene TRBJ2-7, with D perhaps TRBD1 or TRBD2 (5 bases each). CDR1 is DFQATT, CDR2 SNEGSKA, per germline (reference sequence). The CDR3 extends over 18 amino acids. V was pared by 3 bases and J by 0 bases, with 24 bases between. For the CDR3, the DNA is TGCAGTGCTAGTCACTCCCCCATTTGGGGCCGGGGCTCCTACGAGCAGTACTTC. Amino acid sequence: CSASHSPIWGRGSYEQYF.

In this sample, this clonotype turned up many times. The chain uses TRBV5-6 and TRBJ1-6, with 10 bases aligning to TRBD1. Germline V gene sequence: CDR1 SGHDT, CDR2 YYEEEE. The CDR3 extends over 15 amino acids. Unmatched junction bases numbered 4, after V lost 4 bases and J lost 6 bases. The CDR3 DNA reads TGTGCCAGCAGCCCGACAGGGGGCCGTAATTCACCCCTCCACTTT. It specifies CASSPTGGRNSPLHF.

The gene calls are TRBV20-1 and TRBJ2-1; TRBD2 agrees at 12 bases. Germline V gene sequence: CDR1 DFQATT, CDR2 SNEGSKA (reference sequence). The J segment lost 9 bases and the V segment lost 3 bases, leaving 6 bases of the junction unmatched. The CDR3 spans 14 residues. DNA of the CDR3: TGCAGTGCTAGGCTAGCGGGGGGGCCGGGTGAGCAGTTCTTC. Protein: CSARLAGGPGEQFF.

In DNA form, the CDR3 reads TGCAGTGTGGGGAAGGGTGAAAAACTGTTTTTT. It codes for CSVGKGEKLFF. V usage is TRBV20-1 and J usage is TRBJ1-4; no reliable D call. V was clipped by 7 bases and J by 7 bases, with 10 bases between them. The CDR3 runs 11 residues. The germline V gene has CDR1 DFQATT and CDR2 SNEGSKA (reference sequence).

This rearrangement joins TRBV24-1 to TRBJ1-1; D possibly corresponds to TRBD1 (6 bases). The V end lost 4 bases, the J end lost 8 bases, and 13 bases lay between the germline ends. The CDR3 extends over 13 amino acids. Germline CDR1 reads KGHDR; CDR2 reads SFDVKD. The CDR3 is CATSDPDRREAFF. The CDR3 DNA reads TGTGCCACCAGTGACCCTGACAGGCGCGAAGCTTTCTTT.

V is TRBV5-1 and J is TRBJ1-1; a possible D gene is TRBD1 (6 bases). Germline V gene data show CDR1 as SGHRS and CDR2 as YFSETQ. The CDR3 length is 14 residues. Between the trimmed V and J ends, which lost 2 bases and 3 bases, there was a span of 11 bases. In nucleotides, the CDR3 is TGCGCCAGCAGCTTCAGAGGGGGGGACACTGAAGCTTTCTTT. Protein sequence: CASSFRGGDTEAFF.

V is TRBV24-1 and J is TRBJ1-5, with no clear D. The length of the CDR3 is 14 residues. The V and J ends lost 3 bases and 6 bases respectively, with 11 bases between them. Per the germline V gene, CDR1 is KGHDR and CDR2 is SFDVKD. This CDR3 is CATSDLHRGQPQHF. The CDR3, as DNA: TGTGCCACCAGTGATCTACATCGAGGTCAGCCCCAGCATTTT.

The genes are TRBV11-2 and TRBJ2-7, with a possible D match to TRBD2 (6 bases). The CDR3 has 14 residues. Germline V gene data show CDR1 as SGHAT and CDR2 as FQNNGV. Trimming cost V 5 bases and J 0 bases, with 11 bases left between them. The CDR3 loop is CASSPGGISYEQYF. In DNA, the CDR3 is TGTGCCAGCAGCCCCGGCGGGATCTCCTACGAGCAGTACTTC.

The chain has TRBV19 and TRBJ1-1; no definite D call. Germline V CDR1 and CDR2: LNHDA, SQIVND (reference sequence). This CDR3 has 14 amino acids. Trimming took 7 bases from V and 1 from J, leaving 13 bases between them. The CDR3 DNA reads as TGTGCCAGTACCTTTATACAATCGAACACTGAAGCTTTCTTT. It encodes CASTFIQSNTEAFF.

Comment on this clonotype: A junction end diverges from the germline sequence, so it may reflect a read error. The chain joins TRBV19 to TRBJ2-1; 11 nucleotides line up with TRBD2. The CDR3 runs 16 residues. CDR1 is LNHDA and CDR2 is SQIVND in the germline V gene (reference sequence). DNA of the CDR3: TGTGCCGGTAGTCTTTCCGGGACTAGCGGTTACAGTGAGCAGTTCTTC. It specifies CAGSLSGTSGYSEQFF.

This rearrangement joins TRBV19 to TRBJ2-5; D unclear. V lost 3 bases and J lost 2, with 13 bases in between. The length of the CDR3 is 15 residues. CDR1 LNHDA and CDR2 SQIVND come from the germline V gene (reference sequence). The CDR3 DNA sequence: TGTGCCAGTAGTATCCGGGTACTCAGGCAAGAGACCCAGTACTTC. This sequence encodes CASSIRVLRQETQYF.

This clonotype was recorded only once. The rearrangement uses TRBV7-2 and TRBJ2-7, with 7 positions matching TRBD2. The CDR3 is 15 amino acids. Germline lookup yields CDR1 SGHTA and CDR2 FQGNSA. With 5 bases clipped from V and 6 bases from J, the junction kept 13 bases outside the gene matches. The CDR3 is CASSMTSSGGTEQYF. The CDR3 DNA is TGTGCCAGCAGCATGACTAGCTCCGGAGGTACCGAGCAGTACTTC. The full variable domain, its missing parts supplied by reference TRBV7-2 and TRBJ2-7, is GAGVSQSPSNKVTEKGKDVELRCDPISGHTALYWYRQSLGQGLEFLIYFQGNSAPDKSGLPSDRFSAERTGGSVSTLTIQRTQQEDSAVYLCASSMTSSGGTEQYFGPGTRLTVT.

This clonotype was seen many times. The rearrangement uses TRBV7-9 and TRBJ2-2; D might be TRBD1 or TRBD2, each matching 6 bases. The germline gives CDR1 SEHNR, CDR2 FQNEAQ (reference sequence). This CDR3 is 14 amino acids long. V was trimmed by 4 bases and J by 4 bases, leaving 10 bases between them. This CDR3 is CASSWGASTGELFF. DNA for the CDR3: TGTGCCAGCAGCTGGGGGGCAAGCACCGGGGAGCTGTTTTTT. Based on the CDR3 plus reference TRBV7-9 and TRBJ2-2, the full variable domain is DTGVSQNPRHKITKRGQNVTFRCDPISEHNRLYWYRQTLGQGPEFLTYFQNEAQLEKSRLLSDRFSAERPKGSFSTLEIQRTEQGDSAMYLCASSWGASTGELFFGEGSRLTVL.

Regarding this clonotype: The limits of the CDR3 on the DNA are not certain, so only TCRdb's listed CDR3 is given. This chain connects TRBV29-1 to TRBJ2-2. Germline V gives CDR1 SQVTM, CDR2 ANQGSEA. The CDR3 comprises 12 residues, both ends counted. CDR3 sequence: CSVDAWGRGAVF.

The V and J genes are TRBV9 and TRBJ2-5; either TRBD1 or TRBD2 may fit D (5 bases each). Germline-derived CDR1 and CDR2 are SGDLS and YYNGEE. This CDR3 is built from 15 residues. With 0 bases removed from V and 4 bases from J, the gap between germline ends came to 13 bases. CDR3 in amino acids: CASSVVGDPGETQYF. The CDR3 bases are TGTGCCAGCAGCGTAGTAGGGGACCCGGGAGAGACCCAGTACTTC.

The CDR3 nucleotides read TGTGCCAGCACCCTGAGGGTGGGGGGTAATTCACCCCTCCACTTT. Its protein product is CASTLRVGGNSPLHF. This chain uses TRBV5-6 with TRBJ1-6, with a possible D match to TRBD1 (5 bases). With 6 bases removed from V and 6 bases from J, the gap between germline ends came to 16 bases. The CDR3 is made up of 15 amino acids. In germline, CDR1 is SGHDT, CDR2 YYEEEE.

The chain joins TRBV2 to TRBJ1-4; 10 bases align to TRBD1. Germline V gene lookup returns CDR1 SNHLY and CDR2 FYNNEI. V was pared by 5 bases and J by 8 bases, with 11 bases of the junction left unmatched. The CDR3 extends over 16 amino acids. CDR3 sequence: CASSPGQGIGSEKLFF. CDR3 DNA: TGTGCCAGCAGTCCGGGACAGGGGATCGGTAGCGAAAAACTGTTTTTT.

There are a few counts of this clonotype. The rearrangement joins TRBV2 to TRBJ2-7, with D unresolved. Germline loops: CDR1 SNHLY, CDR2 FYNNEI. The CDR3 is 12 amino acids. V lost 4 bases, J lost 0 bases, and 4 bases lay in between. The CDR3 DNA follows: TGTGCCAGCAGTGGTAACTCCTACGAGCAGTACTTC. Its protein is CASSGNSYEQYF. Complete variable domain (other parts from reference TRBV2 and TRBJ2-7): EPEVTQTPSHQVTQMGQEVILRCVPISNHLYFYWYRQILGQKVEFLVSFYNNEISEKSEIFDDQFSVERPDGSNFTLKIRSTKLEDSAMYFCASSGNSYEQYFGPGTRLTVT.

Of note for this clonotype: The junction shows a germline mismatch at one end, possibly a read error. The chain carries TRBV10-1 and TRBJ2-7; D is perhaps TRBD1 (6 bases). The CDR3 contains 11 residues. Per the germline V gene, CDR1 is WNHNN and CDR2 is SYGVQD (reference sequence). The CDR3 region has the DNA TGCACCAGCAGTGATCAGGGGAAGCAGTACTTC. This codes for CTSSDQGKQYF.

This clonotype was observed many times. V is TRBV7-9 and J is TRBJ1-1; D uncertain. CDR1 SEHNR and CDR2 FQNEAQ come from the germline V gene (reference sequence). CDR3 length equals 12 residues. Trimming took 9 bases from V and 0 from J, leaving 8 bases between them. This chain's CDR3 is CASTQVNTEAFF. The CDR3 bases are TGTGCCAGTACTCAGGTGAACACTGAAGCTTTCTTT. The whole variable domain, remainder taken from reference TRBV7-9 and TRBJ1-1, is DTGVSQNPRHKITKRGQNVTFRCDPISEHNRLYWYRQTLGQGPEFLTYFQNEAQLEKSRLLSDRFSAERPKGSFSTLEIQRTEQGDSAMYLCASTQVNTEAFFGQGTRLTVV.

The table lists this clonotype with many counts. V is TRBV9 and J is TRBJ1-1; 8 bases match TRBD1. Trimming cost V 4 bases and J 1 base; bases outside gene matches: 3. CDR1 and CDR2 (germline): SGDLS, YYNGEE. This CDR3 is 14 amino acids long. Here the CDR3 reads CASSPGQGNTEAFF. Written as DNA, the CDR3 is TGTGCCAGCAGCCCTGGACAGGGGAACACTGAAGCTTTCTTT. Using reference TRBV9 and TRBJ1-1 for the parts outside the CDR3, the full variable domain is DSGVTQTPKHLITATGQRVTLRCSPRSGDLSVYWYQQSLDQGLQFLIQYYNGEERAKGNILERFSAQQFPDLHSELNLSSLELGDSALYFCASSPGQGNTEAFFGQGTRLTVV.

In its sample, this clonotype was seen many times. CDR3 protein: CASSQVRDPQYEQYF. The CDR3 coding sequence is TGTGCCAGCAGCCAAGTCCGGGACCCACAGTACGAGCAGTACTTC. The rearrangement uses TRBV4-2 and TRBJ2-7; D may be TRBD1 or TRBD2 (5 bases each). Germline V gene data show CDR1 as LGHNA and CDR2 as YNFKEQ. V lost 1 base and J 4 bases, leaving 14 bases between the germline ends. This CDR3 is built from 15 residues.

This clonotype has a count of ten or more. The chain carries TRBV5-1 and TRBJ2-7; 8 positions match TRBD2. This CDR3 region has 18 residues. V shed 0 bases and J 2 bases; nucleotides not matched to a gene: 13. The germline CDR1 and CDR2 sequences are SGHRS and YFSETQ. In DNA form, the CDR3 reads TGCGCCAGCAGCTTGGGACTAGCGCCGATTCGCTTGGCCTACGAGCAGTACTTC. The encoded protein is CASSLGLAPIRLAYEQYF.

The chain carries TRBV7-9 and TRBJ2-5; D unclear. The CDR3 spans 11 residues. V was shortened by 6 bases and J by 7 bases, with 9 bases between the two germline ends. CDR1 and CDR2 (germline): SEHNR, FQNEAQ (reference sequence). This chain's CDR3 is CASSPSGTQYF. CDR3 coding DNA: TGTGCCAGCAGTCCCTCCGGGACCCAGTACTTC. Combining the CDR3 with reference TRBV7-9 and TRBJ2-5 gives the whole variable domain DTGVSQNPRHKITKRGQNVTFRCDPISEHNRLYWYRQTLGQGPEFLTYFQNEAQLEKSRLLSDRFSAERPKGSFSTLEIQRTEQGDSAMYLCASSPSGTQYFGPGTRLLVL.

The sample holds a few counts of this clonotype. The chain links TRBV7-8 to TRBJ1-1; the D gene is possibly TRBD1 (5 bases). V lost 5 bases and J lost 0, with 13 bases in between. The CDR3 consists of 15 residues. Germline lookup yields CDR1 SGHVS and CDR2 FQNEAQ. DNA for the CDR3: TGTGCCAGCAGCCGCCTAGGGACCATGAACACTGAAGCTTTCTTT. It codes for CASSRLGTMNTEAFF.

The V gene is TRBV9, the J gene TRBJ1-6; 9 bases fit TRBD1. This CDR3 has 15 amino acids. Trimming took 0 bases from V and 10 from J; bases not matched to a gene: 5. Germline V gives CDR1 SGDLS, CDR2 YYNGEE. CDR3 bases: TGTGCCAGCAGCGTAGGACAGGGGGAAGGCTCACCCCTCCACTTT. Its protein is CASSVGQGEGSPLHF.

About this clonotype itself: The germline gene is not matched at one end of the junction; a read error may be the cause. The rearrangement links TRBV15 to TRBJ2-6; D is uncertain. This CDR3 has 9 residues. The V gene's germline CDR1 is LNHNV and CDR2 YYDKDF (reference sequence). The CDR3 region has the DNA TGCTCTGGGGCCAACGTCCTGACTTTC. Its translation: CSGANVLTF. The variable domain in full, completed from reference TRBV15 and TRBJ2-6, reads DAMVIQNPRYQVTQFGKPVTLSCSQTLNHNVMYWYQQKSSQAPKLLFHYYDKDFNNEADTPDNFQSRRPNTSFCFLDIRSPGLGDTAMYLCSGANVLTFGAGSRLTVL.